Given below is one T cell receptor beta chain in context. The CDR3 spans 13 residues. CDR1 is MNHEY, CDR2 SMNVEV, per germline (reference sequence). Trimming removed 1 base at V and 5 bases at J, with 5 bases between. The data belong to a study of cytomegalovirus exposure and HLA in healthy donors. Both 60 Vbeta primers and 13 Jbeta primers went into the PCR. Some clones are missing from TCRdb's copy, which holds only in-frame ones; the method was immunoSEQ multiplex PCR. In the table there are some 130,000 clones, about 66% of which are singletons. V gene TRBV27 combines with J gene TRBJ1-4; no clear D gene. The sample consisted of PBMCs. The source is a human donor in good health. The CDR3 DNA follows: TGTGCCAGCAGTTTATACGGGAATGAAAAACTGTTTTTT. Amino acid sequence: CASSLYGNEKLFF.